The 8 T cell receptor beta chains below were found in one sample sequenced in a study of blood T cell repertoires in COVID-19. The repertoire was sequenced with immunoSEQ multiplex PCR; TCRdb's copy has only in-frame clones and lacks some. The sample contains 60,000 to 75,000 clones, 75% to 85% of which appear only once. The specimen was peripheral blood. These receptors came from a human donor in a cohort sampled during active COVID-19.

The V gene is TRBV7-8, the J gene TRBJ1-1; D unresolved. Germline V CDR1 and CDR2: SGHVS, FQNEAQ. V dropped 0 bases and J dropped 7 bases, with 9 bases sitting between them. The CDR3 sequence is 13 residues long. The CDR3 loop is CASSLAFAGEAFF. The DNA for the CDR3 is TGTGCCAGCAGCTTAGCGTTTGCCGGTGAAGCTTTCTTT.

This clone was observed a handful of times. The chain carries TRBV7-9 and TRBJ1-1; D possibly corresponds to TRBD1 (6 bases). The CDR3 has 13 residues. Germline CDR1 SEHNR, CDR2 FQNEAQ (reference sequence). V lost 7 bases and J 8 bases, leaving 17 bases between the germline ends. The CDR3 loop reads CASTVLPGAEAFF. In DNA, the CDR3 is TGTGCCAGCACCGTCTTACCAGGGGCCGAAGCTTTCTTT. The full variable domain, with the rest looked up from reference TRBV7-9 and TRBJ1-1, is DTGVSQNPRHKITKRGQNVTFRCDPISEHNRLYWYRQTLGQGPEFLTYFQNEAQLEKSRLLSDRFSAERPKGSFSTLEIQRTEQGDSAMYLCASTVLPGAEAFFGQGTRLTVV.

The rearrangement links TRBV10-3 to TRBJ2-1, with 7 bases that match TRBD2. The trim removed 6 bases at V and 3 bases at J, leaving 8 bases unmatched. Germline-derived CDR1 and CDR2 are ENHRY and SYGVKD. CDR3 size: 15 residues. CDR3 residues: CAIRPHRGDYNEQFF. DNA of the CDR3: TGTGCCATCAGACCCCACCGGGGGGACTACAATGAGCAGTTCTTC.

Details on this clone: In the same sample, other DNA sequences code for this CDR3. The rearrangement links TRBV5-1 to TRBJ2-4, with D perhaps matching TRBD1 (6 bases). This CDR3 has 14 amino acids. Trimming pared 2 bases from V and 7 bases from J, leaving 13 bases between. CDR1 is SGHRS, CDR2 YFSETQ, per germline. The CDR3 nucleotides read TGCGCCAGCAGCTTAGGGCAGGGGTTGAACATTCAGTACTTC. It specifies CASSLGQGLNIQYF.

The CDR3 DNA reads TGTGCCTGGAGCTGGACAGGGCTCGAGCAGTACTTC. Its translation is CAWSWTGLEQYF. The rearrangement links TRBV30 to TRBJ2-7; 8 bases are a match to TRBD1. The V gene's germline CDR1 is GTSNPN and CDR2 SVGIG (reference sequence). There are 12 residues in the CDR3. Losses at the gene ends were 3 bases for V and 6 bases for J; bases not matched to a gene: 4.

The chain links TRBV7-3 to TRBJ2-5; no definite D call. CDR1 and CDR2 (germline): SGHTA, FQGTGA. Deletions cut 1 base from V and 1 base from J, with 4 bases between. The CDR3 has 13 residues. CDR3 coding DNA: TGTGCCAGCAGCTTAAACAGCCAAGAGACCCAGTACTTC. Translated, it gives CASSLNSQETQYF.

CDR3 in DNA: TGTGCCAGCAGTTACTCGGGGCTTCAGCCCCAGCATTTT. Its protein product is CASSYSGLQPQHF. The V call is TRBV6-2 or TRBV6-3, the J call TRBJ1-5; D possibly corresponds to TRBD1 (5 bases). V was pared by 0 bases and J by 6 bases, with 6 bases between. The CDR3 covers 13 residues. CDR1 is MNHEY, CDR2 SVGEGT, per germline.

The chain carries TRBV5-5 and TRBJ1-2, with 8 positions matching TRBD1. CDR3 size: 13 residues. Germline V gene sequence: CDR1 SGHKS, CDR2 YYEKEE (reference sequence). Losses at the gene ends were 4 bases for V and 7 bases for J; bases not matched to a gene: 6. CDR3 coding DNA: TGTGCCAGCAGCCCGACAGGGGTTCGTGGCTACACCTTC. Translated, it gives CASSPTGVRGYTF. The variable domain in full, with the rest retrieved from reference TRBV5-5 and TRBJ1-2, is DAGVTQSPTHLIKTRGQQVTLRCSPISGHKSVSWYQQVLGQGPQFIFQYYEKEERGRGNFPDRFSARQFPNYSSELNVNALLLGDSALYLCASSPTGVRGYTFGSGTRLTVV.